The 17 T cell receptor beta chains given below trace back to one sample, sequenced in a study of CD8+ T cells in alopecia areata. Extraction and reverse transcription of RNA yielded cDNA as the sequencing template. Profiled with immunoSEQ multiplex PCR; TCRdb holds only in-frame clones, not every one. The sample yields some 150,000 clones, approximately 86% seen once. Treatment of the sample: oral pan-JAK inhibitor, 5-10 mg twice daily. Material: CD8+ T cells sorted from blood, obtained at week 4, from a patient treated with tofacitinib. These receptors all come from a human donor with alopecia areata.

V usage is TRBV30 and J usage is TRBJ2-7; no clear D. Germline V gives CDR1 GTSNPN, CDR2 SVGIG (reference sequence). The CDR3 runs 11 residues. V dropped 7 bases and J dropped 7 bases, with 14 bases sitting between them. The CDR3 DNA follows: TGTGCCTTCCGGTGGTCTTCTGAGCAGTACTTC. This sequence encodes CAFRWSSEQYF.

The chain combines TRBV6-5 with TRBJ2-1, with D perhaps matching TRBD1 or TRBD2 (5 bases each). Trimming cost V 1 base and J 0 bases, with 10 bases left between them. The CDR3 has 16 residues. Germline V gene data show CDR1 as MNHEY and CDR2 as SVGAGI. The CDR3 nucleotides are TGTGCCAGCAGTTACTTTCCCGGGACCTCCTACAATGAGCAGTTCTTC. It codes for CASSYFPGTSYNEQFF.

The chain carries TRBV29-1 and TRBJ2-7; D might be TRBD1 (5 bases). Germline V gene sequence: CDR1 SQVTM, CDR2 ANQGSEA. CDR3 length: 12 residues. Trimming stripped 1 base from V and 5 bases from J, with 9 bases between. CDR3 in amino acids: CSVEGGLNEQYF. In DNA, the CDR3 is TGCAGCGTTGAAGGGGGCCTGAACGAGCAGTACTTC.

The chain carries TRBV29-1 and TRBJ2-3, with a possible D match to TRBD1 (6 bases). The CDR3 totals 16 residues. Germline V gene sequence: CDR1 SQVTM, CDR2 ANQGSEA. V lost 1 base and J lost 0, with 14 bases in between. Here the CDR3 DNA reads TGCAGCGTTGAAGGAGTTCGGGACATAAGCACAGATACGCAGTATTTT. As protein: CSVEGVRDISTDTQYF.

The chain employs TRBV19 and TRBJ2-7; possible D gene TRBD1, 5 bases. Trimming took 2 bases from V and 3 from J, leaving 11 bases between them. Germline V gene sequence: CDR1 LNHDA, CDR2 SQIVND (reference sequence). The CDR3 length is 14 residues. CDR3 sequence reads: CASSISQGFYEQYF. CDR3 DNA sequence: TGTGCCAGTAGTATAAGTCAGGGTTTCTACGAGCAGTACTTC.

The chain has TRBV6-5 and TRBJ2-7; D uncertain. There are 14 residues in the CDR3. Looked up from germline, CDR1 is MNHEY and CDR2 is SVGAGI. V was shortened by 4 bases and J by 0 bases, with 10 bases between the two germline ends. CDR3 in amino acids: CASSFAASSYEQYF. As DNA, the CDR3 is TGTGCCAGCAGTTTCGCGGCGAGCTCCTACGAGCAGTACTTC.

This sequence joins TRBV7-7 and TRBJ2-2, with no clear D. Trimming stripped 1 base from V and 6 bases from J, with 6 bases between. This CDR3 comprises 13 residues. From germline, CDR1 is SSHAT and CDR2 FNYEAQ (reference sequence). The CDR3 here is CASSLVLSGELFF. DNA of the CDR3: TGTGCCAGCAGCTTAGTTCTCTCCGGGGAGCTGTTTTTT.

V is TRBV10-3 and J is TRBJ2-7; D is possibly TRBD2 (6 bases). This CDR3 comprises 13 residues. Between the trimmed V and J ends, which lost 6 bases and 2 bases, there was a span of 11 bases. Germline V CDR1 and CDR2: ENHRY, SYGVKD. The CDR3 region is CAIRGDSTYEQYF. The DNA of the CDR3 is TGTGCCATCAGAGGGGACTCTACCTACGAGCAGTACTTC.

V gene TRBV27 combines with J gene TRBJ2-1, with TRBD1 identical over 8 bases. CDR3 length: 16 residues. After removal of 5 bases from V and 6 bases from J, the junction contained 12 bases not matched to a gene. Germline loops: CDR1 MNHEY, CDR2 SMNVEV (reference sequence). The DNA of the CDR3 is TGTGCCAGCAGTCCCCTCTCAGGGGGCTCCCCCAATGAGCAGTTCTTC. Amino acids: CASSPLSGGSPNEQFF.

This sequence joins TRBV5-6 and TRBJ2-7; TRBD2 aligns across 7 bases. CDR1 and CDR2 (germline): SGHDT, YYEEEE. The V and J ends lost 4 bases and 2 bases, in that order; junction bases with no gene match: 6. There are 14 residues in the CDR3. CDR3 protein: CASSPGTNPYEQYF. CDR3 nucleotides: TGTGCCAGCAGCCCCGGGACTAATCCCTACGAGCAGTACTTC.

This clone appeared a single time. In the same sample, other DNA sequences code for this CDR3. This sequence joins TRBV2 and TRBJ1-3; no clear D. V was cut by 4 bases and J by 4 bases, with 2 bases left in between. CDR3 size: 11 residues. Germline V gene sequence: CDR1 SNHLY, CDR2 FYNNEI. This chain's CDR3 is CASSAGNTIYF. Here the CDR3 DNA reads TGTGCCAGCAGTGCCGGAAACACCATATATTTT. Variable domain in full (rest from reference TRBV2 and TRBJ1-3): EPEVTQTPSHQVTQMGQEVILRCVPISNHLYFYWYRQILGQKVEFLVSFYNNEISEKSEIFDDQFSVERPDGSNFTLKIRSTKLEDSAMYFCASSAGNTIYFGEGSWLTVV.

The chain carries TRBV5-1 and TRBJ2-7; 11 positions agree with TRBD2. The V segment lost 0 bases and the J segment 5 bases; nucleotides outside the gene matches: 10. The CDR3 length is 17 residues. CDR1 is SGHRS and CDR2 is YFSETQ in the germline V gene. CDR3 DNA sequence: TGCGCCAGCAGCTTGGGAACCATGACTAGCGGGAACCACGAGCAGTACTTC. Protein sequence: CASSLGTMTSGNHEQYF.

This chain links TRBV30 with TRBJ2-1; no reliable D call. V dropped 0 bases and J dropped 4 bases, with 7 bases sitting between them. The CDR3 runs 13 residues. The germline CDR1 and CDR2 sequences are GTSNPN and SVGIG (reference sequence). Here the CDR3 DNA reads TGTGCCTGGAGTGTAATAAGATACAATGAGCAGTTCTTC. Translated, it gives CAWSVIRYNEQFF.

The V gene is TRBV27, the J gene TRBJ2-7; 7 nucleotides align to TRBD2. The J segment lost 0 bases and the V segment lost 8 bases, leaving 7 bases of the junction unmatched. CDR1 is MNHEY, CDR2 SMNVEV, per germline (reference sequence). CDR3 size: 14 residues. The CDR3 here is CASGTTTYSYEQYF. The CDR3 DNA is TGTGCCAGCGGGACTACGACTTACTCCTACGAGCAGTACTTC.

The genes are TRBV4-1 and TRBJ2-7; D is perhaps TRBD1 or TRBD2 (6 bases each). The CDR3 has 14 residues. V was pared by 1 base and J by 5 bases, with 12 bases between. From germline, CDR1 is MGHRA and CDR2 YSYEKL. CDR3 sequence: CASSQGFGGDEQYF. DNA for the CDR3: TGCGCCAGCAGCCAAGGTTTCGGGGGCGACGAGCAGTACTTC.

This sequence joins TRBV5-4 and TRBJ1-1, with D maybe TRBD1 (5 bases). V was trimmed by 7 bases and J by 5 bases, leaving 15 bases between them. Germline V CDR1 and CDR2: SGHNT, YYREEE (reference sequence). This CDR3 comprises 13 residues. The CDR3 protein is CASPAPGGTEAFF. Here the CDR3 DNA reads TGTGCCAGCCCTGCCCCCGGGGGTACTGAAGCTTTCTTT.

The chain links TRBV19 to TRBJ2-7; 7 nucleotides line up with TRBD1. The CDR3 length is 15 residues. Germline loops: CDR1 LNHDA, CDR2 SQIVND (reference sequence). V was pared by 8 bases and J by 4 bases, with 14 bases of the junction left unmatched. CDR3 loop: CASRQGTSGIYEQYF. For the CDR3, the DNA is TGTGCCAGTCGACAGGGTACATCAGGGATTTACGAGCAGTACTTC.